This is a list of T cell receptor beta chains from one sample in a study of T-cell reconstitution after alpha-beta-depleted transplantation in children. Using its own MiXCR run on the PCR reads, TCRdb lists one record per CDR3 protein. The sample holds almost 600,000 distinct CDR3 sequences, 27% seen once. The sample in question was PBMCs, obtained before TCRalphabeta/CD19-depleted stem cell transplant. The receptors shown here come from a boy less than two years old with Wiskott-Aldrich syndrome, due to receive a stem cell transplant. Each CDR3 is given with its conserved first and last residue. Each record gives: J gene, D gene, CDR3 length, V gene, clone size, CDR3 DNA, CDR3 protein. A D gene is named only where the DNA matches it firmly. Size tells how often a clone was seen (once, few, many) or the class of an expanded clone, and some rows leave it out.

TRBJ2-7 | TRBD1 | 15 | TRBV20-1 | . | TGCAGTGCTAGGGCCCTGGGACAGGGTACCTACGAGCAGTACTTC | CSARALGQGTYEQYF
TRBJ2-7 | . | 13 | TRBV5-5 | . | TGTGCCAGCAGCTTGGCTCCCAGGATAGATGAGTACTTC | CASSLAPRIDEYF
TRBJ2-1 | TRBD2 | 14 | TRBV12-3/TRBV12-4 | . | TGTGCCAGCAGTTTATTCGGGGAGGGTAATGAGCAGTTCTTC | CASSLFGEGNEQFF
TRBJ2-1 | . | 15 | TRBV18 | . | TGTGCCAGCTCACCCGCACGGGGCCCCTACAATGAGCAGTTCTTC | CASSPARGPYNEQFF
TRBJ2-4 | . | 18 | TRBV5-1 | few | TGCGCCAGCAGAGTGGCAGGGGTCAGAGGGATAGCCAAAAACATTCAGTACTTC | CASRVAGVRGIAKNIQYF
TRBJ2-1 | . | 16 | TRBV12-3/TRBV12-4 | . | TGTGCCAGCAGTTTGCCGGTTCTGGGGGATTACAATGAGCAGTTCTTC | CASSLPVLGDYNEQFF
TRBJ1-2 | TRBD1 | 13 | TRBV10-2 | few | TGCGCCAGCAGTGAGGCGGCAGGGGGTGGCTACACCTTC | CASSEAAGGGYTF
TRBJ2-4 | . | 14 | TRBV10-3 | few | TGTGCCATCAGTGATCCGGCCTTCAAAAACATTCAGTACTTC | CAISDPAFKNIQYF
TRBJ2-5 | . | 14 | TRBV5-5 | . | TGTGCCAGCAGCGCTCGGACTAAGCAAGAGACCCAGTACTTC | CASSARTKQETQYF
TRBJ2-1 | . | 14 | TRBV5-1 | . | TGCGCCAGCAGCTTACTCTCACAGTACAATGAGCAGTTCTTC | CASSLLSQYNEQFF
TRBJ1-5 | . | 12 | TRBV20-1 | . | TGCAGTGCTAGCAAAGGCAATCAGCCCCAGCATTTT | CSASKGNQPQHF
TRBJ2-6 | . | 15 | TRBV5-1 | . | TGCGCCAGCAGCTGGACAAACTCTGGGGCCAACGTCCTGACTTTC | CASSWTNSGANVLTF
TRBJ1-5 | . | 14 | TRBV12-3/TRBV12-4 | few | TGTGCCAGCAGGTCAGGAGGTCGCAATCAGCCCCAGCATTTT | CASRSGGRNQPQHF
TRBJ2-1 | . | 15 | TRBV27 | few | TGTGCCAGCAGTTTTCTTGGGGGCCGTGCTAATGAGCAGTTTTTC | CASSFLGGRANEQFF
TRBJ2-1 | . | 13 | TRBV15 | few | TGTGCCAGGCACGATAGCTCCTACAATGAGCAGTTCTTC | CARHDSSYNEQFF
TRBJ2-1 | TRBD2 | 14 | TRBV20-1 | . | TGCAGTGCTAGAGCCCAGCGGGGGTACAATGAGCAGTTCTTC | CSARAQRGYNEQFF
TRBJ1-2 | TRBD1 | 15 | TRBV7-9 | few | TGTGCCAGCAGCTTACTCTTGGACAGGATCTATGGCTACACCTTC | CASSLLLDRIYGYTF
TRBJ2-2 | . | 12 | TRBV5-1 | few | TGCGCCAGCGGGACCAATCCCGGGGAGCTGTTTTTT | CASGTNPGELFF
TRBJ2-1 | . | 14 | TRBV7-2 | . | TGTGCCAGCAGCTTTAGCGGCCTTTACAATGAGCAGTTCTTC | CASSFSGLYNEQFF
TRBJ2-7 | . | 12 | TRBV19 | few | TGTGCCAGTAGTTCCGACCGCTACGAGCAGTACTTC | CASSSDRYEQYF
TRBJ2-4 | . | 18 | TRBV11-1 | . | TGTGCCAGCAGCCCAGTGGGGGCTAGCGGAATAGCCAAAAACATTCAGTACTTC | CASSPVGASGIAKNIQYF
TRBJ1-5 | . | 14 | TRBV6-1 | few | TGTGCCAGCAGTGAAGCACCGACCTATCAGCCCCAGCATTTT | CASSEAPTYQPQHF
TRBJ2-3 | . | 13 | TRBV6-6 | few | TGTGCCAGCGTCGCTGGGTTCACAGATACGCAGTATTTT | CASVAGFTDTQYF
TRBJ2-5 | . | 17 | TRBV27 | . | TGTGCCAGCAGTTTCGGCCCAGTTGCCCGTTATCAAGAGACCCAGTACTTC | CASSFGPVARYQETQYF
TRBJ2-1 | TRBD2 | 20 | TRBV11-2 | . | TGTGCCAGCAGCTTAGATGCCTATTATACAATAGCGGGAGTTTATAATGAGCAGTTCTTC | CASSLDAYYTIAGVYNEQFF
TRBJ2-3 | TRBD1 | 14 | TRBV12-3/TRBV12-4 | . | TGTGCCAGCAGTAGGGACAGGTATCCAGATACGCAGTATTTT | CASSRDRYPDTQYF
TRBJ1-2 | . | 11 | TRBV30 | few | TGTGCCTGGAGACTGGGAAATGGCTACACCTTC | CAWRLGNGYTF
TRBJ1-1 | . | 15 | TRBV5-1 | . | TGCGCCAGCAGCGCCTCGGGGACGGCGGACACTGAAGCTTTCTTT | CASSASGTADTEAFF
TRBJ2-7 | . | 14 | TRBV28 | . | TGTGCCAGCAAGTCAGGGGAGACCTCCTACGAGCAGTACTTC | CASKSGETSYEQYF
TRBJ2-1 | TRBD2 | 12 | TRBV10-3 | many | TGTGCCATCTCTAGCGGGACTAATGAGCAGTTCTTC | CAISSGTNEQFF
TRBJ2-5 | . | 11 | TRBV10-3 | . | TGTGCCTCCCGGGCGCGGGAGACCCAGTACTTC | CASRARETQYF
TRBJ1-3 | . | 16 | TRBV5-1 | . | TGCGCCAGCGGATCTATGCCAGGGAGCTCTGGAAACACCATATATTTT | CASGSMPGSSGNTIYF
TRBJ1-3 | . | 14 | TRBV3-1 | few | TGTGCCAGCAGCTCCCGACCCTCTGGAAACACCATATATTTT | CASSSRPSGNTIYF
TRBJ1-6 | . | 15 | TRBV9 | few | TGTGCCAGCAGCGATGTATCAGGGGTGAATTCACCCCTCCACTTT | CASSDVSGVNSPLHF
TRBJ2-1 | . | 17 | TRBV5-1 | . | TGCGCCAGCAGCTTGAGTGGGAGAGGGGGCTCCTACAATGAGCAGTTCTTC | CASSLSGRGGSYNEQFF
TRBJ2-1 | . | 12 | TRBV20-1 | few | TGCAGTGCTCCCGTTAGCCTGAATGAGCAGTTCTTC | CSAPVSLNEQFF
TRBJ2-7 | . | 13 | TRBV20-1 | . | TGCAGTGCTAGCCAATTGAGAGGCTACGACCAGTACTTC | CSASQLRGYDQYF
TRBJ2-3 | . | 16 | TRBV10-3 | . | TGTGCCATCAGTGCGTTGTCAGCGGCCAACACAGATACGCAGTATTTT | CAISALSAANTDTQYF
TRBJ2-1 | . | 15 | TRBV12-3/TRBV12-4 | . | TGTGCCAGCAGTTTAGCGCTTGGAGGGGCCAATGAGCAGTTCTTC | CASSLALGGANEQFF
TRBJ2-3 | . | 13 | TRBV20-1 | . | TGCAGTGCTATCCCGGGCACGGGAGATACGCAGTATTTT | CSAIPGTGDTQYF
TRBJ1-2 | . | 12 | TRBV7-6 | few | TGTGCCAGCAGCTCGATGCTTGGGGGCTACACCTTC | CASSSMLGGYTF
TRBJ2-5 | . | 12 | TRBV29-1 | . | TGCAGCGTTGGCTGGGTGGAAGAGACCCAGTACTTC | CSVGWVEETQYF
TRBJ2-1 | . | 12 | TRBV7-3 | few | TGTGCCAGCAGCTTACTTGTTGGCGAGCAGTTCTTC | CASSLLVGEQFF
TRBJ2-5 | . | 12 | TRBV2 | few | TGTGCCAGCAGCCCTTCCTGGGCAGGCGGGTACTTC | CASSPSWAGGYF
TRBJ2-7 | TRBD2 | 16 | TRBV7-2 | few | TGTGCCAGCAGCTCACAATCGACTAGCGGGAGAGGCGAGCAGTACTTC | CASSSQSTSGRGEQYF
TRBJ1-2 | TRBD1 | 14 | TRBV20-1 | . | TGCAGTGCTAAGGGGACAGGGCGGAACTATGGCTACACCTTC | CSAKGTGRNYGYTF
TRBJ2-7 | . | 12 | TRBV29-1 | . | TGCAGCACCTCGATTCCGGGCGACGAGCAGTACTTC | CSTSIPGDEQYF
TRBJ2-1 | TRBD1 | 11 | TRBV10-2 | . | TGCGCCAGCACCAGCGGACAGGGCCAGTTCTTC | CASTSGQGQFF
TRBJ2-2 | . | 15 | TRBV5-1 | few | TGCGCCAGCAGCTGGTCGGGAGAAAAAGCCGGGGAGCTGTTTTTT | CASSWSGEKAGELFF
TRBJ2-1 | TRBD2 | 14 | TRBV20-1 | . | TGCAGTGCTATAGCGGGAGTTACCCGAAATGAGCAGTTCTTC | CSAIAGVTRNEQFF
TRBJ1-1 | . | 12 | TRBV29-1 | few | TGCAGCGTGGCAGGGGAGAACACTGAAGCTTTCTTT | CSVAGENTEAFF
TRBJ2-5 | TRBD1 | 14 | TRBV29-1 | few | TGCAGCGCTTCCCTCTTGAGGGGGCGAGAGACCCAGTACTTC | CSASLLRGRETQYF
TRBJ2-1 | . | 19 | TRBV10-3 | . | TGTGCCATCAGTCGAGCACCAAACCTACTAAGAAGCTCCTACAATGAGCAGTTCTTC | CAISRAPNLLRSSYNEQFF